The next 11 T cell receptor beta chains were all read from a single sample in a study of response to subunit inactivated influenza vaccine. TCRdb independently ran MiXCR on the RT-PCR reads; one entry per CDR3 protein. The table records hundreds of thousands of distinct CDR3 sequences, less than 15% of them present only once. The sequencing used PBMCs from blood, collected 14 to 15 days before vaccination. The receptors shown here come from a man aged 50-60 years who received an inactivated influenza vaccine.

J is TRBJ2-1 and V is TRBV6-2 or TRBV6-3, with 12 bases matching TRBD2. This CDR3 has 16 residues. J was trimmed by 5 bases and V by 2 bases; bases with no gene match: 4. Germline lookup yields CDR1 MNHEY and CDR2 SVGEGT. CDR3 sequence reads: CASSYRTSGKNNEQFF. The CDR3 DNA reads TGTGCCAGCAGTTACAGGACTAGCGGGAAAAACAATGAGCAGTTCTTC.

The chain is built from TRBV3-1 and TRBJ1-6; D unresolved. CDR1 and CDR2 from the germline V gene are LGHDT and YNNKEL (reference sequence). The CDR3 consists of 12 residues. With 6 bases removed from V and 7 bases from J, the gap between germline ends came to 7 bases. CDR3 sequence reads: CASSPRNSPLHF. The CDR3 nucleotides are TGTGCCAGCAGTCCCCGGAATTCACCCCTCCACTTT.

This clonotype was counted only a few times. The gene calls are TRBV2 and TRBJ2-7; a possible D gene is TRBD1 (6 bases). Per the germline V gene, CDR1 is SNHLY and CDR2 is FYNNEI. Trimming left V 3 bases short and J 3 bases short, with 12 bases between. This CDR3 is built from 14 residues. The CDR3 DNA is TGTGCCAGCAGTGATGCGGACAGAGACTACGAGCAGTACTTC. This sequence encodes CASSDADRDYEQYF.

The V call is TRBV2, the J call TRBJ1-6, with TRBD1 matching over 7 bases. The V and J ends lost 6 bases and 7 bases, in that order; junction bases with no gene match: 6. Germline CDR1 reads SNHLY; CDR2 reads FYNNEI. The CDR3 contains 14 residues. For the CDR3, the DNA is TGTGCCAGCAGCGGGGGACAGAAGAATTCACCCCTCCACTTT. This codes for CASSGGQKNSPLHF. The full variable domain, completed using reference TRBV2 and TRBJ1-6, is EPEVTQTPSHQVTQMGQEVILRCVPISNHLYFYWYRQILGQKVEFLVSFYNNEISEKSEIFDDQFSVERPDGSNFTLKIRSTKLEDSAMYFCASSGGQKNSPLHFGNGTRLTVT.

This clonotype was counted only a few times. The gene calls are TRBV7-9 and TRBJ2-5; no definite D call. The germline gives CDR1 SEHNR, CDR2 FQNEAQ (reference sequence). The CDR3 is made up of 14 amino acids. V was shortened by 5 bases and J by 5 bases, with 15 bases between the two germline ends. The CDR3 DNA follows: TGTGCCAGCAGCCCCCTAAGCAGAATGGAGACCCAGTACTTC. Protein product: CASSPLSRMETQYF.

The V and J genes are TRBV28 and TRBJ2-3, with TRBD2 matching over 11 bases. The V gene's germline CDR1 is MDHEN and CDR2 SYDVKM. The V segment lost 5 bases and the J segment 6 bases; nucleotides outside the gene matches: 7. The CDR3 length is 15 residues. DNA of the CDR3: TGTGCCAGCAGTCTTAGCGGGGGGGCTTTCGATACGCAGTATTTT. Translated, it gives CASSLSGGAFDTQYF.

V and J are TRBV24-1 and TRBJ2-2; 8 bases agree with TRBD1. Per germline, CDR1 KGHDR and CDR2 SFDVKD. With 12 bases clipped from V and 5 bases from J, the junction kept 13 bases outside the gene matches. CDR3 length: 15 amino acids. Written as DNA, the CDR3 is TGTGCCGGTGAGGGGAGACAGGGGAGGACCGGGGAGCTGTTTTTT. Translated: CAGEGRQGRTGELFF.

The chain joins TRBV6-2 or TRBV6-3 to TRBJ1-2, with D unclear. The CDR3 consists of 15 residues. Germline assignment: CDR1 MNHEY and CDR2 SVGEGT. V gave up 2 bases and J gave up 5 bases, with 15 bases separating them. Here the CDR3 DNA reads TGTGCCAGCAGTTACCGGACCGGCAGTGTTTATGGCTACACCTTC. This gives the protein CASSYRTGSVYGYTF.

This chain links TRBV6-2 or TRBV6-3 with TRBJ2-3; 9 bases map to TRBD2. Germline loops: CDR1 MNHEY, CDR2 SVGEGT. The J segment lost 0 bases and the V segment lost 6 bases, leaving 10 bases of the junction unmatched. The CDR3 loop spans 17 amino acids. CDR3: CASRIAGAIPSTDTQYF. CDR3 coding DNA: TGTGCCAGCAGAATAGCGGGGGCCATCCCTAGCACAGATACGCAGTATTTT.

V usage is TRBV15 and J usage is TRBJ2-7; 7 bases are shared with TRBD1. The V segment lost 5 bases and the J segment 7 bases; nucleotides outside the gene matches: 11. Germline assignment: CDR1 LNHNV and CDR2 YYDKDF (reference sequence). This CDR3 is 14 amino acids long. CDR3 sequence reads: CATSYRDSLLEQYF. CDR3 in DNA: TGTGCCACCAGCTACCGGGACAGCCTCCTAGAGCAGTACTTC.

The CDR3 reads CASSLETTSVDTQYF. CDR3 coding DNA: TGTGCCAGCAGCTTAGAGACGACGAGTGTAGATACGCAGTATTTT. The chain combines TRBV9 with TRBJ2-3; D call uncertain. Germline CDR1 and CDR2: SGDLS and YYNGEE. The V gene lost 4 bases and the J gene lost 5 bases, with 17 bases spanning the gap. The CDR3 is 15 residues long.